The 27 T cell receptor beta chains below were found in one sample sequenced in a study of Ad26.COV2.S vaccination and SARS-CoV-2 variants. The protocol was immunoSEQ multiplex PCR, while the TCRdb copy is restricted to in-frame clones and leaves out a portion. The profile shows about 680,000 clones, more than 80% of them singletons. Treatment described: roughly 20 received Ad26.COV2.S at low or high dose, single or two shots; about 5 received placebo; per-sample allocation not given. Day 63 following the first vaccine or placebo injection was when the samples were taken. The source material was peripheral blood, sampled in a trial of Ad26.COV2.S vaccine versus placebo. The source of these receptors is a person aged 18-65 years who received the Ad26.COV2.S COVID-19 vaccine or a placebo.

The chain has TRBV7-9 and TRBJ2-3, with D maybe TRBD2 (6 bases). The CDR3 consists of 16 residues. The germline V and J ends were trimmed by 5 bases and 4 bases, with 19 bases remaining between them. Germline values: CDR1 SEHNR, CDR2 FQNEAQ (reference sequence). CDR3 loop: CASSPSSAGDPDTQYF. The DNA of the CDR3 is TGTGCCAGCAGCCCATCTAGCGCTGGGGACCCAGATACGCAGTATTTT.

This clone came up a few times. The V gene is TRBV7-2, the J gene TRBJ2-7, with D unresolved. Trimming left V 2 bases short and J 0 bases short, with 5 bases between. Germline lookup yields CDR1 SGHTA and CDR2 FQGNSA. This CDR3 contains 13 residues. CDR3 residues: CASSLTSSYEQYF. In nucleotides, the CDR3 is TGTGCCAGCAGCTTAACCAGCTCCTACGAGCAGTACTTC.

The chain has TRBV5-1 and TRBJ2-1, with 7 bases fitting TRBD2. Per the germline V gene, CDR1 is SGHRS and CDR2 is YFSETQ. The CDR3 length is 15 residues. Trimming removed 4 bases from V and 9 bases from J; junction bases left unmatched: 13. DNA for the CDR3: TGCGCCAGCAGCGCGATAGCGGGCAACGAGCCTGAGCAGTTCTTC. Amino acids: CASSAIAGNEPEQFF.

The chain combines TRBV29-1 with TRBJ2-1; the match to TRBD2 covers 10 bases. J gave up 5 bases and V 7 bases, and 8 bases lay outside the gene matches. The germline CDR1 and CDR2 sequences are SQVTM and ANQGSEA. This CDR3 has 14 amino acids. The CDR3 region is CSDVAGGVDNEQFF. In DNA, the CDR3 is TGCAGCGACGTAGCGGGAGGCGTTGACAATGAGCAGTTCTTC.

This chain joins TRBV2 and TRBJ2-3; D unclear. The V and J ends lost 7 bases and 6 bases respectively, with 8 bases between them. The V gene's germline CDR1 is SNHLY and CDR2 FYNNEI. The CDR3 runs 11 residues. CDR3 nucleotides: TGTGCCAGCAATCTAGTTGATACGCAGTATTTT. This sequence encodes CASNLVDTQYF.

This chain joins TRBV4-2 and TRBJ2-3; 7 bases are a match to TRBD2. V shed 5 bases and J 2 bases; nucleotides not matched to a gene: 10. The CDR3 totals 16 residues. CDR1 and CDR2 from the germline V gene are LGHNA and YNFKEQ. CDR3 region: CASSSGFGGNTDTQYF. Written as DNA, the CDR3 is TGTGCCAGCAGCTCGGGCTTCGGGGGGAACACAGATACGCAGTATTTT.

V gene TRBV19 combines with J gene TRBJ2-2; D might be TRBD2 (5 bases). V shed 5 bases and J shed 7 bases, with 11 bases lying between them. Germline V CDR1 and CDR2: LNHDA, SQIVND (reference sequence). This CDR3 has 13 residues. CDR3 bases: TGTGCCAGTAGTGCAGCGGTGGGCGGGGAGCTGTTTTTT. It is translated as CASSAAVGGELFF.

The CDR3 region has the DNA TGTGCCACCAGTGACCGACTAGCGGACGAGCAGTACTTC. Amino acid sequence: CATSDRLADEQYF. J is TRBJ2-7 and V is TRBV24-1; 9 bases line up with TRBD2. Per germline, CDR1 KGHDR and CDR2 SFDVKD. V gave up 4 bases and J gave up 5 bases; unmatched junction bases: 2. This CDR3 region has 13 residues.

The genes are TRBV21-1 and TRBJ2-3; TRBD2, the table's D call, lacks a check against the DNA. TRBV21-1 is recorded as a pseudogene. This CDR3 region has 14 residues. CDR3 residues: CASPRRTSTDTQYF. CDR3 sequence (DNA): TGTGCCAGCCCAAGGAGGACCTCCACAGATACGCAGTATTTT.

The sample holds one count of this clone. The chain employs TRBV6-5 and TRBJ2-7; 9 bases match TRBD2. V lost 4 bases and J lost 8; bases outside the gene matches: 12. The CDR3 contains 15 residues. Germline V CDR1 and CDR2: MNHEY, SVGAGI. Here the CDR3 reads CASSSSTSGLDKQYF. Here the CDR3 DNA reads TGTGCCAGCAGTTCTTCTACTAGCGGGCTAGACAAGCAGTACTTC.

The CDR3 bases are TGTGCCAGCAGCTTAGGGTCTTTTGGGGGCACAGATACGCAGTATTTT. Residues: CASSLGSFGGTDTQYF. The chain employs TRBV7-2 and TRBJ2-3; D gene uncertain. Germline CDR1 and CDR2: SGHTA and FQGNSA. V lost 1 base, J lost 1 base, and 12 bases lay in between. The CDR3 is made up of 16 amino acids.

The chain combines TRBV6-5 with TRBJ2-3; 7 bases are a match to TRBD2. The length of the CDR3 is 15 residues. Unmatched junction bases numbered 8, after V lost 6 bases and J lost 2 bases. The V gene's germline CDR1 is MNHEY and CDR2 SVGAGI. CDR3 nucleotide sequence: TGTGCCAGCAGGAGACTAGCTGTAACCACAGATACGCAGTATTTT. This encodes CASRRLAVTTDTQYF.

CDR3 bases: TGTGCCATCAGTGAGGGACAGGGAATCTACGAGCAGTACTTC. Its protein product is CAISEGQGIYEQYF. The rearrangement uses TRBV10-3 and TRBJ2-7; 8 bases agree with TRBD1. The V segment lost 2 bases and the J segment 3 bases; nucleotides outside the gene matches: 3. CDR1 is ENHRY and CDR2 is SYGVKD in the germline V gene. The length of the CDR3 is 14 residues.

The gene calls are TRBV5-6 and TRBJ2-5; 7 bases align to TRBD2. With 2 bases clipped from V and 5 bases from J, the junction kept 6 bases outside the gene matches. This CDR3 is built from 14 residues. Germline V gene lookup returns CDR1 SGHDT and CDR2 YYEEEE. The CDR3 sequence is CASSFGRLRETQYF. The DNA for the CDR3 is TGTGCCAGCAGCTTCGGGAGGTTGAGGGAGACCCAGTACTTC.

The J gene is TRBJ2-2, the V gene TRBV2; 13 nucleotides match TRBD2. This CDR3 has 16 residues. From germline, CDR1 is SNHLY and CDR2 FYNNEI. V trimming: 7 bases; J trimming: 3 bases; junction bases outside the gene matches: 5. The CDR3 here is CASKDGLAGDTGELFF. The CDR3 DNA follows: TGTGCCAGCAAGGACGGACTAGCGGGGGACACCGGGGAGCTGTTTTTT.

This clone was picked up a small number of times. The rearrangement joins TRBV24-1 to TRBJ2-7; 8 bases are shared with TRBD1. The CDR3 is 14 residues long. The junction had 7 bases not matched to a gene; V was cut back by 5 bases and J by 5 bases. Germline loops: CDR1 KGHDR, CDR2 SFDVKD. CDR3 bases: TGTGCCACCAGTGTCGGACAGGGTTACCACGAGCAGTACTTC. This gives the protein CATSVGQGYHEQYF.

V gene TRBV2 combines with J gene TRBJ1-1, with D unresolved. The V gene lost 8 bases and the J gene lost 0 bases, with 13 bases spanning the gap. This CDR3 contains 14 residues. Germline V CDR1 and CDR2: SNHLY, FYNNEI. CDR3 bases: TGTGCCAGCTCTTTTTGGGCCATGAACACTGAAGCTTTCTTT. The encoded protein is CASSFWAMNTEAFF.

This clone has a single count. This rearrangement joins TRBV11-2 to TRBJ1-2; 9 bases are a match to TRBD1. CDR1 is SGHAT, CDR2 FQNNGV, per germline. V lost 4 bases to trimming and J lost 7 bases; unmatched junction nucleotides: 4. This CDR3 comprises 13 residues. The CDR3 sequence: CASSYRGRGGYTF. The CDR3 region has the DNA TGTGCCAGCAGCTACAGGGGGCGCGGTGGCTACACCTTC.

This clone was seen more than once but under ten times. This sequence joins TRBV5-8 and TRBJ2-7; 7 bases agree with TRBD1. V lost 3 bases and J lost 2; bases outside the gene matches: 8. CDR3 length: 15 amino acids. The V gene's germline CDR1 is SGHTS and CDR2 YDEGEE. CDR3 nucleotides: TGTGCCAGCAGCTCCTCCGGACAGGCGGCCTACGAGCAGTACTTC. Its translation: CASSSSGQAAYEQYF.

The chain links TRBV10-1 to TRBJ2-1; either TRBD1 or TRBD2 may supply D (5 bases each). Germline CDR1 reads WNHNN; CDR2 reads SYGVQD (reference sequence). The CDR3 is 11 amino acids. Trimming removed 8 bases from V and 6 bases from J, with 8 bases in between. CDR3 nucleotides: TGCGCCAGCGGGGGTTCCAATGAGCAGTTCTTC. It codes for CASGGSNEQFF.

The genes are TRBV6-5 and TRBJ2-2, with 7 bases matching TRBD1. V lost 7 bases, J lost 5 bases, and 10 bases stayed unmatched. Germline CDR1 and CDR2: MNHEY and SVGAGI. The length of the CDR3 is 15 residues. The CDR3 DNA reads TGTGCCAGCACCAACAGACAGGGCCGGACCGGGGAGCTGTTTTTT. As protein: CASTNRQGRTGELFF.

In its sample, this clone was seen once. This rearrangement joins TRBV29-1 to TRBJ2-1; TRBD2 matches at 9 bases. CDR1 and CDR2 from the germline V gene are SQVTM and ANQGSEA. V shed 8 bases and J 0 bases; nucleotides not matched to a gene: 17. This CDR3 is 18 amino acids long. The CDR3 DNA reads as TGCAGCAGTGGGCATGGGGGGGGTAGCGGGAGCTCCTACAATGAGCAGTTCTTC. It is translated as CSSGHGGGSGSSYNEQFF.

This sequence joins TRBV5-1 and TRBJ2-1; 10 bases fit TRBD2. The CDR3 extends over 19 amino acids. The germline V gene has CDR1 SGHRS and CDR2 YFSETQ. Germline trimming cut 0 bases from V and 0 bases from J; bases unmatched to any gene: 9. The CDR3 reads CASSLVLAGAASSYNEQFF. CDR3 DNA: TGCGCCAGCAGCTTGGTGCTAGCGGGGGCCGCGAGCTCCTACAATGAGCAGTTCTTC.

The rearrangement uses TRBV5-8 and TRBJ1-2; 10 bases are shared with TRBD1. CDR3 length equals 14 residues. Germline CDR1 and CDR2: SGHTS and YDEGEE. V trimming: 4 bases; J trimming: 7 bases; junction bases outside the gene matches: 7. CDR3 sequence: CASSKRQGAVGYTF. In DNA, the CDR3 is TGTGCCAGCAGCAAGAGACAGGGGGCTGTTGGCTACACCTTC.

The chain recombines TRBV6-5 with TRBJ2-1; 7 bases are a match to TRBD2. Germline lookup yields CDR1 MNHEY and CDR2 SVGAGI. CDR3 length equals 13 residues. With V trimmed by 4 bases and J by 5 bases, 2 bases remained unmatched. This CDR3 is CASSFRGDNEQFF. DNA for the CDR3: TGTGCCAGCAGTTTCCGGGGGGACAATGAGCAGTTCTTC.

The chain links TRBV6-1 to TRBJ1-1; D uncertain. The CDR3 spans 15 residues. The germline gives CDR1 MNHNS, CDR2 SASEGT. The ends were cut back, 2 bases at V and 3 bases at J, with 13 bases in the middle. The CDR3, as DNA: TGTGCCAGCAGTGAATATGAGGATTCTTACACTGAAGCTTTCTTT. Protein sequence: CASSEYEDSYTEAFF.

The count of this clone is one. This chain joins TRBV11-2 and TRBJ2-5, with TRBD1 as a possible D gene (5 bases). Germline V lookup: CDR1 SGHAT, CDR2 FQNNGV. The CDR3 extends over 14 amino acids. Trimming removed 3 bases from V and 2 bases from J, with 10 bases in between. In DNA form, the CDR3 reads TGTGCCAGCAGCTTGGGCCAGGGACAAGAGACCCAGTACTTC. Translating gives CASSLGQGQETQYF.